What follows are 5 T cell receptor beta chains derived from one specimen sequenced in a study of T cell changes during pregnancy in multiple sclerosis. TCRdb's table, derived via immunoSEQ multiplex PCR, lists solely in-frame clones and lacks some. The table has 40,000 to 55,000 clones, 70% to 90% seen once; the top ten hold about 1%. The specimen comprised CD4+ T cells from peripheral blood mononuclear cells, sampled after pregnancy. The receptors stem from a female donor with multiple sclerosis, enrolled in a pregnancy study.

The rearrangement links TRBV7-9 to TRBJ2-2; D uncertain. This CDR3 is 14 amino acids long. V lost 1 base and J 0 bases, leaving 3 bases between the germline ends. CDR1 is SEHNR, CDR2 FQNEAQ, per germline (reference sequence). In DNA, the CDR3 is TGTGCCAGCAGCTTAGACACGAACACCGGGGAGCTGTTTTTT. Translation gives CASSLDTNTGELFF.

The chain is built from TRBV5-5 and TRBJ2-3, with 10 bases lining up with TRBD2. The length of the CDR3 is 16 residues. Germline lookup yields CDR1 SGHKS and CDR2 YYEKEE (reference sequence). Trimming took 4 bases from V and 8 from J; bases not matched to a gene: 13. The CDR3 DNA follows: TGTGCCAGCAGCCGACCTCTAGCGGGAGAAGAGGGTACGCAGTATTTT. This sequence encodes CASSRPLAGEEGTQYF.

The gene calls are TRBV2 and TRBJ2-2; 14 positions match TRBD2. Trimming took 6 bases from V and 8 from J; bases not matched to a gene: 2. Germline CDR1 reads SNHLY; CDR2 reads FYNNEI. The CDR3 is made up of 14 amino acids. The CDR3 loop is CASSGTSGSGELFF. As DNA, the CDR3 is TGTGCCAGCAGCGGGACTAGCGGGAGTGGGGAGCTGTTTTTT.

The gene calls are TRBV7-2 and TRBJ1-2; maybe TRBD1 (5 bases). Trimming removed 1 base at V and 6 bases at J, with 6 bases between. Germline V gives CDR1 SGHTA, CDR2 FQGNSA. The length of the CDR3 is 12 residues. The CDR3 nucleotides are TGTGCCAGCAGCTTAGAAGGGGATGGCTACACCTTC. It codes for CASSLEGDGYTF.

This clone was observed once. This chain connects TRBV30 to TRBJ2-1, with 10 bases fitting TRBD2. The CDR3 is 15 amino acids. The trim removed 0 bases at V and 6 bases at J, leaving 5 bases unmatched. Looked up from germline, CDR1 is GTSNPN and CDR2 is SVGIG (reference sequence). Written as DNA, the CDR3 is TGTGCCTGGAGTGTTTCTAGCGGGGGATTCAATGAGCAGTTCTTC. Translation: CAWSVSSGGFNEQFF. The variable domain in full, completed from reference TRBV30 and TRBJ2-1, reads SQTIHQWPATLVQPVGSPLSLECTVEGTSNPNLYWYRQAAGRGLQLLFYSVGIGQISSEVPQNLSASRPQDRQFILSSKKLLLSDSGFYLCAWSVSSGGFNEQFFGPGTRLTVL.